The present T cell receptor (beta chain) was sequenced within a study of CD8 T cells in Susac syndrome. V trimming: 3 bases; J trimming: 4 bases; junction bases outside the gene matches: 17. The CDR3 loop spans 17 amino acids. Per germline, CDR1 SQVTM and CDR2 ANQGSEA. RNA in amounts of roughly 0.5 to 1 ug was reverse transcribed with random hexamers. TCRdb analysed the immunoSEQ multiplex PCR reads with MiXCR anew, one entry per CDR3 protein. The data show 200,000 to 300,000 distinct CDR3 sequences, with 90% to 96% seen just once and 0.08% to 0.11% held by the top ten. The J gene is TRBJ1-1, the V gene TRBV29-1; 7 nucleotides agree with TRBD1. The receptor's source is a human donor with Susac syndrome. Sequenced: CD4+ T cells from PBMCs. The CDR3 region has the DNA TGCAGCGTTGATGGGCCGACAGGGTGGATGCTGGGCACTGAAGCTTTCTTT. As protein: CSVDGPTGWMLGTEAFF. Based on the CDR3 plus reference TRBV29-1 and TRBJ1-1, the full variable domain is SAVISQKPSRDICQRGTSLTIQCQVDSQVTMMFWYRQQPGQSLTLIATANQGSEATYESGFVIDKFPISRPNLTFSTLTVSNMSPEDSSIYLCSVDGPTGWMLGTEAFFGQGTRLTVV.